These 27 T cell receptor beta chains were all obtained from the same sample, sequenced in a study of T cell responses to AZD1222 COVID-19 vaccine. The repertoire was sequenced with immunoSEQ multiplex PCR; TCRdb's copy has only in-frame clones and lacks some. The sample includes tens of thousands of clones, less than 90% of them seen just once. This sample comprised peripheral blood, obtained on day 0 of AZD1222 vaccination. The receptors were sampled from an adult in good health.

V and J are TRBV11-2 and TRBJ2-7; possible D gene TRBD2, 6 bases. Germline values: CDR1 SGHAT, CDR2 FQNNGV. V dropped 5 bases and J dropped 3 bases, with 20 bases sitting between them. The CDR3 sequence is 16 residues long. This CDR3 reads CASSPRDFLGYYEQYF. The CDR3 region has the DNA TGTGCCAGCAGCCCACGGGACTTCTTGGGATACTACGAGCAGTACTTC.

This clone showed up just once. The CDR3 nucleotides read TGCGCCAGCAGCGCTGAGAGGGGCGCCACCAATGAGCAGTTCTTC. It encodes CASSAERGATNEQFF. The V and J genes are TRBV5-1 and TRBJ2-1; either TRBD1 or TRBD2 may supply D (5 bases each). The V gene lost 4 bases and the J gene lost 6 bases, with 17 bases spanning the gap. In germline, CDR1 is SGHRS, CDR2 YFSETQ. The CDR3 is made up of 15 amino acids.

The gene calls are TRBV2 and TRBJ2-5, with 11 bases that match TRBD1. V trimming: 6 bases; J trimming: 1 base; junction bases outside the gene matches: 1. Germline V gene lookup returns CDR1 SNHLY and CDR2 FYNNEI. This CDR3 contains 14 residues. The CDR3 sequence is CASRGTGGQETQYF. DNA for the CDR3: TGTGCCAGCAGGGGGACAGGGGGCCAAGAGACCCAGTACTTC.

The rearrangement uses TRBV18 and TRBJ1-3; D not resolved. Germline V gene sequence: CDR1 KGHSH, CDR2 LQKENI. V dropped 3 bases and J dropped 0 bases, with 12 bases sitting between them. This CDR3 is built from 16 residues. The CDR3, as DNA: TGTGCCAGCTCACCTCTATACAGAAACTCTGGAAACACCATATATTTT. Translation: CASSPLYRNSGNTIYF. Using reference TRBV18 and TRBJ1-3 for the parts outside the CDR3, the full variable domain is NAGVMQNPRHLVRRRGQEARLRCSPMKGHSHVYWYRQLPEEGLKFMVYLQKENIIDESGMPKERFSAEFPKEGPSILRIQQVVRGDSAAYFCASSPLYRNSGNTIYFGEGSWLTVV.

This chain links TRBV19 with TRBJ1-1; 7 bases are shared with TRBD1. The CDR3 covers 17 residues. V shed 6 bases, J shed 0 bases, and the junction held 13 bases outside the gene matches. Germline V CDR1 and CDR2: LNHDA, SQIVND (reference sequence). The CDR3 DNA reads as TGTGCCAGTAGGCCCCCTAACCGACAGGGCCTGAACACTGAAGCTTTCTTT. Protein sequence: CASRPPNRQGLNTEAFF.

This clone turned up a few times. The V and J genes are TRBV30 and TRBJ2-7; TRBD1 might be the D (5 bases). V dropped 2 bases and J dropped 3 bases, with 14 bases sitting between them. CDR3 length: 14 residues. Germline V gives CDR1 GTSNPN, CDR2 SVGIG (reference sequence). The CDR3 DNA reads TGTGCCTGGAGTCTGCCGTGGGGCAGCTACGAGCAGTACTTC. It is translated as CAWSLPWGSYEQYF. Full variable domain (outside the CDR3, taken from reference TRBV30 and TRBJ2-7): SQTIHQWPATLVQPVGSPLSLECTVEGTSNPNLYWYRQAAGRGLQLLFYSVGIGQISSEVPQNLSASRPQDRQFILSSKKLLLSDSGFYLCAWSLPWGSYEQYFGPGTRLTVT.

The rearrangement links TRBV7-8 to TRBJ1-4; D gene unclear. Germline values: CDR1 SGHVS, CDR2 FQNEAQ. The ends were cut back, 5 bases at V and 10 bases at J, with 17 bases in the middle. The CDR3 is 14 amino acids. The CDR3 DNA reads TGTGCCAGCAGCCGAGGATCGGGAGGAGGAAAACTGTTTTTT. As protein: CASSRGSGGGKLFF.

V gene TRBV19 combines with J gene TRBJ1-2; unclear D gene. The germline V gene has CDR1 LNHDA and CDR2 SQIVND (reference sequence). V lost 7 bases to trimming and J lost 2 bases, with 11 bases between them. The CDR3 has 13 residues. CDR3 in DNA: TGTGCCAGTACCAAGGAAGGGAACTATGGCTACACCTTC. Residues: CASTKEGNYGYTF.

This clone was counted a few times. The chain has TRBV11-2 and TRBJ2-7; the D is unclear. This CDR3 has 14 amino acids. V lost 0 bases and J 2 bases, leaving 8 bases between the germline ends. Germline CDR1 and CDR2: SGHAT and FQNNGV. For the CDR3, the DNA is TGTGCCAGCAGCTTAGATTTACCGGCCTACGAGCAGTACTTC. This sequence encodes CASSLDLPAYEQYF. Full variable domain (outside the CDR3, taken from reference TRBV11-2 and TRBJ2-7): EAGVAQSPRYKIIEKRQSVAFWCNPISGHATLYWYQQILGQGPKLLIQFQNNGVVDDSQLPKDRFSAERLKGVDSTLKIQPAKLEDSAVYLCASSLDLPAYEQYFGPGTRLTVT.

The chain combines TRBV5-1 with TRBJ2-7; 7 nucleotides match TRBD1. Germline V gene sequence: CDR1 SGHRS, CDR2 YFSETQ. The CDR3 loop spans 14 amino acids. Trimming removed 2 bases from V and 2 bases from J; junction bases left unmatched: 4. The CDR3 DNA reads TGCGCCAGCAGCTTTCGGACAGGAACCTACGAGCAGTACTTC. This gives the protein CASSFRTGTYEQYF.

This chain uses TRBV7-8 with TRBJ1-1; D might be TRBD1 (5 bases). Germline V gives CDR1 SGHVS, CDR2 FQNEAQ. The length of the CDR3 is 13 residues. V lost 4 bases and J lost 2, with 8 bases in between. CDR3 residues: CASSSDINTEAFF. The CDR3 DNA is TGTGCCAGCAGCTCGGACATAAACACTGAAGCTTTCTTT.

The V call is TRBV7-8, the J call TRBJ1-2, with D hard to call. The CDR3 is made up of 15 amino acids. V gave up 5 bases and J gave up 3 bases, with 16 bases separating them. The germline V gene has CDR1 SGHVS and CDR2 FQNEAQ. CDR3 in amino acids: CASSTYSSLDYGYTF. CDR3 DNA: TGTGCCAGCAGCACCTACTCCTCTCTCGACTATGGCTACACCTTC.

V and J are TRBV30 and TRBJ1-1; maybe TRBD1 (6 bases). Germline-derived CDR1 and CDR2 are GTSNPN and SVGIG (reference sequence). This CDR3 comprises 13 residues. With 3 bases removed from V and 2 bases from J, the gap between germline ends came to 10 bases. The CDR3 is CAWRPGTNTEAFF. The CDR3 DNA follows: TGTGCCTGGAGGCCCGGGACAAACACTGAAGCTTTCTTT.

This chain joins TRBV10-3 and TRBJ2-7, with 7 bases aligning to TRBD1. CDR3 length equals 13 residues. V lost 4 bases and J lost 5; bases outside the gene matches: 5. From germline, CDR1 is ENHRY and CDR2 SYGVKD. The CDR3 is CAISGDRAHEQYF. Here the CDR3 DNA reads TGTGCCATCAGTGGAGACAGGGCACACGAGCAGTACTTC.

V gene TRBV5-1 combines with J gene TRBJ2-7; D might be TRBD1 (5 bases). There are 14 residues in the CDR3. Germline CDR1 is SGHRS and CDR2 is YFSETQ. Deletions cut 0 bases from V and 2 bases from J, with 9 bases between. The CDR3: CASSLGAGTYEQYF. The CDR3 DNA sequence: TGCGCCAGCAGCTTGGGGGCAGGGACCTACGAGCAGTACTTC. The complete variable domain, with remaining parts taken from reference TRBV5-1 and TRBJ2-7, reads KAGVTQTPRYLIKTRGQQVTLSCSPISGHRSVSWYQQTPGQGLQFLFEYFSETQRNKGNFPGRFSGRQFSNSRSEMNVSTLELGDSALYLCASSLGAGTYEQYFGPGTRLTVT.

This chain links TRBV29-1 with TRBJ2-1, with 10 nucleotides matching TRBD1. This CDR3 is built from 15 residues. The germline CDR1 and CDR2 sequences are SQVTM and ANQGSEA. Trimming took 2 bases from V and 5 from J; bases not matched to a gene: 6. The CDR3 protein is CSVESPGTGDNEQFF. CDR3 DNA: TGCAGCGTTGAAAGCCCCGGGACAGGGGACAATGAGCAGTTCTTC.

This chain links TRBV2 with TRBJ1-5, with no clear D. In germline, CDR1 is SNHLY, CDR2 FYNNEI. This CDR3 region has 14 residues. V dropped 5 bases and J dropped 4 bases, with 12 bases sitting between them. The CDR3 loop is CASSYGRNNQPQHF. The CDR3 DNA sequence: TGTGCCAGCAGTTACGGGAGAAATAATCAGCCCCAGCATTTT.

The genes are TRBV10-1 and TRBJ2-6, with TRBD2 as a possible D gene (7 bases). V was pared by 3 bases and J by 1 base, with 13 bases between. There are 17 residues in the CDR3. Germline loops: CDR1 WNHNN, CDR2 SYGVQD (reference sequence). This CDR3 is CASSDSGGVSGANVLTF. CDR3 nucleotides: TGCGCCAGCAGTGATTCGGGGGGCGTTTCTGGGGCCAACGTCCTGACTTTC.

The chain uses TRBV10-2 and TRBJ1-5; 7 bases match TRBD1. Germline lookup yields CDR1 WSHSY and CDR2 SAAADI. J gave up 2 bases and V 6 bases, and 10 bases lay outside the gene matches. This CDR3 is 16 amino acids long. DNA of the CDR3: TGCGCCAGCAGCCCACAGGGGAGTGGGCGCAATCAGCCCCAGCATTTT. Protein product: CASSPQGSGRNQPQHF.

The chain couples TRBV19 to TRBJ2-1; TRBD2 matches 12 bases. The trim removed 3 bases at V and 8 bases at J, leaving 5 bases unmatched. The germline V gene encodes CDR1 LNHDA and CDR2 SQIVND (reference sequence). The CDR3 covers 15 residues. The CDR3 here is CASSILAGGPDEQFF. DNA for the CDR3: TGTGCCAGTAGTATCCTAGCGGGAGGGCCGGATGAGCAGTTCTTC.

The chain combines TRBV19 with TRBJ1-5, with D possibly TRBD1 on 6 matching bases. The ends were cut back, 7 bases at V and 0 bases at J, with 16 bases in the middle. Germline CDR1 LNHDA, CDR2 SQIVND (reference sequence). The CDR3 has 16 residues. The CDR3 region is CASTTGTPYSNQPQHF. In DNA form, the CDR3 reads TGTGCCAGTACCACTGGGACACCTTATAGCAATCAGCCCCAGCATTTT.

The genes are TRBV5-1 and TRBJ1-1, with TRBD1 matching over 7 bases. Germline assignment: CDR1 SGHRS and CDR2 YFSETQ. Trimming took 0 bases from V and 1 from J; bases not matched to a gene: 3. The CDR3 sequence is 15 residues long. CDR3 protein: CASSLDRGRNTEAFF. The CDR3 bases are TGCGCCAGCAGCTTGGACAGGGGACGGAACACTGAAGCTTTCTTT.

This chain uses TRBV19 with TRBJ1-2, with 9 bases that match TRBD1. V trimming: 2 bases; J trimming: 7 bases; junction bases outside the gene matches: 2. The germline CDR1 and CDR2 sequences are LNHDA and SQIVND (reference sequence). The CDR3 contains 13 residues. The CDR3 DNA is TGTGCCAGTAGTATAACGACAGGGGGTGGCTACACCTTC. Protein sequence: CASSITTGGGYTF. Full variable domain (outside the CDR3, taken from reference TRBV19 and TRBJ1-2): DGGITQSPKYLFRKEGQNVTLSCEQNLNHDAMYWYRQDPGQGLRLIYYSQIVNDFQKGDIAEGYSVSREKKESFPLTVTSAQKNPTAFYLCASSITTGGGYTFGSGTRLTVV.

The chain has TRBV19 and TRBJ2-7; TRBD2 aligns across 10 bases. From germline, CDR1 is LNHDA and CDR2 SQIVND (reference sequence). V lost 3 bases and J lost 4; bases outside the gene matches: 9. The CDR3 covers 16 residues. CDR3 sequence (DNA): TGTGCCAGTAGTATGGCGATGCTAGCGGGGGTATACGAGCAGTACTTC. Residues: CASSMAMLAGVYEQYF.

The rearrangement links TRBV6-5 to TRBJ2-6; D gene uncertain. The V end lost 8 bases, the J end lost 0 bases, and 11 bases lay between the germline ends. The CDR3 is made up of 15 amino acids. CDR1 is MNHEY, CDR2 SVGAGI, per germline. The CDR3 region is CASRPSSSGANVLTF. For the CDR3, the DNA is TGTGCCAGCCGACCAAGTAGCTCTGGGGCCAACGTCCTGACTTTC.

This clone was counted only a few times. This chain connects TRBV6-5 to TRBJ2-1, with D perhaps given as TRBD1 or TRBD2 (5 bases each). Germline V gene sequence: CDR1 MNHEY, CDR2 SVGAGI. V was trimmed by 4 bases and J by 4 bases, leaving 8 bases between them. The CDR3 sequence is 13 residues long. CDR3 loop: CASSSGRYNEQFF. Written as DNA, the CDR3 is TGTGCCAGCAGTTCGGGACGGTACAATGAGCAGTTCTTC.

This CDR3 reads CATSRELGASEAFF. DNA for the CDR3: TGTGCCACCAGCAGAGAGTTGGGAGCCAGTGAAGCTTTCTTT. The J gene is TRBJ1-1, the V gene TRBV15; no reliable D call. The V and J ends lost 0 bases and 7 bases respectively, with 12 bases between them. Germline assignment: CDR1 LNHNV and CDR2 YYDKDF (reference sequence). The CDR3 sequence is 14 residues long. Full variable domain (rest looked up from reference TRBV15 and TRBJ1-1): DAMVIQNPRYQVTQFGKPVTLSCSQTLNHNVMYWYQQKSSQAPKLLFHYYDKDFNNEADTPDNFQSRRPNTSFCFLDIRSPGLGDTAMYLCATSRELGASEAFFGQGTRLTVV.